This T cell receptor beta chain was captured in a study of T cell responses to AZD1222 COVID-19 vaccine. Study-level points and caveats: The number of AZD1222 recipients seropositive at baseline was only five to seven. The study sampled repertoires only after the peak T cell response.

TCRdb's table, derived via immunoSEQ multiplex PCR, lists solely in-frame clones and lacks some. The sample gives 150,000 to 200,000 clones, roughly nine tenths of which show up once; roughly 4.4% is in the top ten. For this clone: Its matching antigen is unknown.

The sequences come from peripheral blood, collected on day 0 of MenACWY control vaccination. The sequence derives from an adult in good health.

The CDR3 sequence: CATGQTQAAKPQHF. CDR3 sequence (DNA): TGTGCCACCGGACAGACTCAGGCGGCTAAGCCCCAGCATTTT. V usage is TRBV6-5 and J usage is TRBJ1-5; D is possibly TRBD1 (6 bases). V shed 10 bases and J shed 8 bases, with 21 bases lying between them. Germline V gene data show CDR1 as MNHEY and CDR2 as SVGAGI. The CDR3 has 14 amino acids.